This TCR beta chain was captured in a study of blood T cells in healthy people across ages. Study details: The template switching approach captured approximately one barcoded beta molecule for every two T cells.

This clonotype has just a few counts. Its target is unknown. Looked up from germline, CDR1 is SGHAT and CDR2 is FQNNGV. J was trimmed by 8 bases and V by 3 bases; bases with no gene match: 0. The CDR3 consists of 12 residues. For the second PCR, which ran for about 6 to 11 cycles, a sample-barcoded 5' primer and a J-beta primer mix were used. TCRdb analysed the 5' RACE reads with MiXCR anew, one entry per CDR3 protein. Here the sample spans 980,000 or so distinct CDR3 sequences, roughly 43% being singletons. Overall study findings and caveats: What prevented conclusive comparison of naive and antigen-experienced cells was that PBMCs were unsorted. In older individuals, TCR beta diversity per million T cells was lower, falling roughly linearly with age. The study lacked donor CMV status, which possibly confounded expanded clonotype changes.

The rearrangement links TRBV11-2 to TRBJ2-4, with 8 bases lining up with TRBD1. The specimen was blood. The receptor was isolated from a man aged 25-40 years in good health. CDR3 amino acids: CASSLDRDIQYF. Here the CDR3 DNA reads TGTGCCAGCAGCTTGGACAGGGACATTCAGTACTTC. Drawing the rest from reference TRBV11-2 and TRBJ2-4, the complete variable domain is EAGVAQSPRYKIIEKRQSVAFWCNPISGHATLYWYQQILGQGPKLLIQFQNNGVVDDSQLPKDRFSAERLKGVDSTLKIQPAKLEDSAVYLCASSLDRDIQYFGAGTRLSVL.